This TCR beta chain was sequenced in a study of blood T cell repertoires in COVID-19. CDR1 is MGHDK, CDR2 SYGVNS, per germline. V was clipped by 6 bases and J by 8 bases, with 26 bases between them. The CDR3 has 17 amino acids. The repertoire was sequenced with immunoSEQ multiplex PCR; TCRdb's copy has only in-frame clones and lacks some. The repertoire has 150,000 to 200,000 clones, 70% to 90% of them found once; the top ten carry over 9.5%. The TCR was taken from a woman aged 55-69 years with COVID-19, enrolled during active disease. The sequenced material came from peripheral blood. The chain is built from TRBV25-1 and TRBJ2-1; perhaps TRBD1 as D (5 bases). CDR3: CASSLIGSTRALDEQFF. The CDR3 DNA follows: TGTGCCAGCAGCCTTATAGGGTCGACCAGGGCTCTAGATGAGCAGTTCTTC.